Below are 16 T cell receptor beta chains sequenced from a single sample in a study of PD-L1 blockade in urothelial cancer. The repertoire was sequenced with immunoSEQ multiplex PCR; TCRdb's copy has only in-frame clones and lacks some. The data show approximately 70,000 clones, roughly 89% seen once. Specified time point: pretreatment peripheral blood. Source: PBMCs, taken around atezolizumab (anti-PD-L1) treatment. These receptors were taken from a woman in her 70s with urothelial cancer.

The chain employs TRBV7-2 and TRBJ2-1; D might be TRBD2 (5 bases). V shed 6 bases and J shed 0 bases, with 12 bases lying between them. Germline values: CDR1 SGHTA, CDR2 FQGNSA. The length of the CDR3 is 15 residues. Here the CDR3 DNA reads TGTGCCAGCAGATCAAGCGGTAGCTCCTACAATGAGCAGTTCTTC. It codes for CASRSSGSSYNEQFF.

This clone was observed once. The chain employs TRBV5-1 and TRBJ1-1; TRBD1 matches 8 bases. The CDR3 runs 14 residues. The junction had 4 bases not matched to a gene; V was cut back by 2 bases and J by 4 bases. Germline V gene data show CDR1 as SGHRS and CDR2 as YFSETQ. Here the CDR3 reads CASSFRTGITEAFF. The DNA for the CDR3 is TGCGCCAGCAGCTTCCGGACAGGGATCACTGAAGCTTTCTTT.

The rearrangement joins TRBV6-5 to TRBJ2-5; D possibly corresponds to TRBD2 (5 bases). The germline gives CDR1 MNHEY, CDR2 SVGAGI. The CDR3 has 14 residues. V lost 0 bases and J lost 4, with 9 bases in between. The CDR3 protein is CASSYSRAGETQYF. The CDR3 region has the DNA TGTGCCAGCAGTTACTCGAGGGCGGGAGAGACCCAGTACTTC.

This chain connects TRBV19 to TRBJ1-6, with TRBD1 as a possible D gene (6 bases). V was clipped by 3 bases and J by 7 bases, with 10 bases between them. The CDR3 is 14 amino acids. Germline V gene sequence: CDR1 LNHDA, CDR2 SQIVND (reference sequence). In DNA form, the CDR3 reads TGTGCCAGTAGTATCCGGGACACCAATTCACCCCTCCACTTT. Amino acid sequence: CASSIRDTNSPLHF.

This clone was observed a single time. In DNA form, the CDR3 reads TGTGCCAGTAGTATTACAGGGCGTCGCTCTGGGGCCAACGTCCTGACTTTC. Amino acid sequence: CASSITGRRSGANVLTF. The J gene is TRBJ2-6, the V gene TRBV19; TRBD1 is a possible D gene (6 bases). Germline V gene data show CDR1 as LNHDA and CDR2 as SQIVND (reference sequence). CDR3 length: 17 residues. V was cut by 3 bases and J by 0 bases, with 12 bases left in between.

This chain uses TRBV9 with TRBJ1-4; 7 nucleotides align to TRBD1. Unmatched junction bases numbered 5, after V lost 4 bases and J lost 8 bases. This CDR3 comprises 13 residues. Germline CDR1 reads SGDLS; CDR2 reads YYNGEE. The CDR3 nucleotides are TGTGCCAGCAGCTCGCAGGGGGAAGAAAAACTGTTTTTT. This gives the protein CASSSQGEEKLFF.

The chain links TRBV7-8 to TRBJ1-6; 7 bases are shared with TRBD1. J gave up 4 bases and V 1 base, and 10 bases lay outside the gene matches. Germline-derived CDR1 and CDR2 are SGHVS and FQNEAQ. The CDR3 consists of 18 residues. Here the CDR3 reads CASSLEPGQSAYNSPLHF. CDR3 in DNA: TGTGCCAGCAGCTTAGAGCCGGGACAGTCGGCGTATAATTCACCCCTCCACTTT.

The V call is TRBV6-6, the J call TRBJ1-5, with D tentatively TRBD1 (5 bases). The CDR3 covers 15 residues. Per the germline V gene, CDR1 is MNHNY and CDR2 is SVGAGI (reference sequence). V lost 5 bases and J lost 0, with 11 bases in between. CDR3 coding DNA: TGTGCCAGCAGTCTCGGGCAGGGTAGCAATCAGCCCCAGCATTTT. Translated, it gives CASSLGQGSNQPQHF.

This chain uses TRBV4-2 with TRBJ2-1; TRBD2 agrees at 10 bases. This CDR3 region has 16 residues. Losses at the gene ends were 0 bases for V and 3 bases for J; bases not matched to a gene: 2. From germline, CDR1 is LGHNA and CDR2 YNFKEQ. The CDR3: CASSQDWTSGYNEQFF. CDR3 nucleotide sequence: TGTGCCAGCAGCCAAGATTGGACTAGCGGCTACAATGAGCAGTTCTTC.

The chain joins TRBV5-4 to TRBJ2-5, with D perhaps matching TRBD2 (7 bases). Per germline, CDR1 SGHNT and CDR2 YYREEE (reference sequence). The CDR3 sequence is 17 residues long. Trimming left V 3 bases short and J 7 bases short, with 25 bases between. The CDR3 nucleotides are TGTGCCAGCAGCTCTCCCCTAGGGGGGGGCCCTTATCGGACCCAGTACTTC. Translated, it gives CASSSPLGGGPYRTQYF. The entire variable domain, with the rest obtained from reference TRBV5-4 and TRBJ2-5, is as follows: ETGVTQSPTHLIKTRGQQVTLRCSSQSGHNTVSWYQQALGQGPQFIFQYYREEENGRGNFPPRFSGLQFPNYSSELNVNALELDDSALYLCASSSPLGGGPYRTQYFGPGTRLLVL.

The J gene is TRBJ2-3, the V gene TRBV28; 9 bases are a match to TRBD1. The CDR3 spans 15 residues. The V and J ends lost 7 bases and 5 bases, in that order; junction bases with no gene match: 10. Germline values: CDR1 MDHEN, CDR2 SYDVKM. CDR3: CASTRGTGIRDTQYF. The DNA for the CDR3 is TGTGCCAGCACGCGCGGGACAGGGATAAGAGATACGCAGTATTTT.

The V call is TRBV5-1, the J call TRBJ1-4, with D maybe TRBD1 (6 bases). Trimming took off 4 bases at V and 7 bases at J, with 17 bases between the two ends. The CDR3 length is 15 residues. CDR1 SGHRS and CDR2 YFSETQ come from the germline V gene. The CDR3 sequence is CASSASGTLGEKLFF. In nucleotides, the CDR3 is TGCGCCAGCAGCGCGTCCGGGACACTGGGTGAAAAACTGTTTTTT.

This chain connects TRBV10-1 to TRBJ1-1; 8 bases agree with TRBD1. From germline, CDR1 is WNHNN and CDR2 SYGVQD (reference sequence). V shed 7 bases, J shed 5 bases, and the junction held 6 bases outside the gene matches. The CDR3 spans 13 residues. In DNA, the CDR3 is TGCGCCAGCACTCCGACAGGGGAAACTGAAGCTTTCTTT. This encodes CASTPTGETEAFF.

The chain employs TRBV6-7 and TRBJ1-6; TRBD1 is a possible D gene (5 bases). TRBV6-7 is reported as an ORF; its role is uncertain. The length of the CDR3 is 17 residues. The ends were cut back, 0 bases at V and 5 bases at J, with 14 bases in the middle. CDR3 DNA sequence: TGTGCCAGCAGTTACTCGATGGGGGGTGAGGATAATTCACCCCTCCACTTT. This encodes CASSYSMGGEDNSPLHF.

This chain connects TRBV28 to TRBJ1-2, with 7 nucleotides matching TRBD1. J lost 5 bases, V lost 4 bases, and 7 bases had no gene match. This CDR3 region has 14 residues. In germline, CDR1 is MDHEN, CDR2 SYDVKM. DNA of the CDR3: TGTGCCAGCAGTTCCCCGGGACAGACTTATGGCTACACCTTC. It codes for CASSSPGQTYGYTF.

The rearrangement links TRBV29-1 to TRBJ1-1; 7 bases are shared with TRBD1. This CDR3 has 13 residues. Germline assignment: CDR1 SQVTM and CDR2 ANQGSEA. Trimming removed 0 bases from V and 6 bases from J; junction bases left unmatched: 4. The CDR3 here is CSVEEGGSSEAFF. In nucleotides, the CDR3 is TGCAGCGTTGAAGAAGGGGGCTCCTCTGAAGCTTTCTTT.